Listed below are T cell receptor beta chains from one sample, sequenced in a study of blood T cell repertoires in COVID-19. The table came from immunoSEQ multiplex PCR; TCRdb's copy has only in-frame clones and leaves some out. The sample gives 100,000 or so clones, over 75% of which show up once; 5.5% to 6.5% is in the top ten. What was sequenced was peripheral blood. These receptors originate from a woman aged 55 to 70 with acute or convalescent COVID-19. The CDR3 runs from the conserved cysteine through the conserved F or W. A D gene is named only where the DNA matches it firmly. The size field is filled for only some rows; it gives once, few, many or a size class.

v_call	d_call	clone_size	j_call	cdr3_aa	cdr3_nt
TRBV2	NA	NA	TRBJ2-5	CASSPLETQYF	TGTGCCAGCAGTCCCCTAGAGACCCAGTACTTC
TRBV7-3	TRBD1	NA	TRBJ1-1	CASRREPGTDTEAFF	TGTGCCAGCAGACGCGAACCTGGGACAGACACTGAAGCTTTCTTT
TRBV6-1	TRBD1	NA	TRBJ1-1	CASSDLNRGRAEAFF	TGTGCCAGCAGTGACCTTAACAGGGGGAGGGCTGAAGCTTTCTTT
TRBV6-1	NA	NA	TRBJ1-1	CASSEAEVRAFF	TGTGCCAGCAGTGAAGCCGAGGTAAGGGCTTTCTTT
TRBV18	NA	once	TRBJ1-5	CASSTDRSNQPQHF	TGTGCCAGCTCAACGGACAGATCCAATCAGCCCCAGCATTTT
TRBV5-1	TRBD1	NA	TRBJ1-2	CASSIGTGEGYTF	TGCGCCAGCAGCATTGGGACAGGGGAGGGCTACACCTTC
TRBV19	NA	NA	TRBJ1-6	CASTMGGRLYNSPLHF	TGTGCCAGTACCATGGGGGGGCGATTGTATAATTCACCCCTCCACTTT
TRBV9	TRBD1	once	TRBJ2-1	CASSADRGAYNEQFF	TGTGCCAGCAGCGCAGACAGGGGCGCCTACAATGAGCAGTTCTTC
TRBV18	TRBD1	NA	TRBJ1-2	CASSPTGQHGYTF	TGTGCCAGCTCACCCACGGGACAGCACGGCTACACCTTC
TRBV11-2	TRBD1	once	TRBJ2-1	CASSPRQGAVNEQFF	TGTGCCAGCAGCCCAAGACAGGGGGCGGTCAATGAGCAGTTCTTC
TRBV9	NA	NA	TRBJ1-3	CASSVGRSSGNTIYF	TGTGCCAGCAGCGTAGGGAGGTCCTCTGGAAACACCATATATTTT
TRBV5-1	TRBD1	NA	TRBJ2-5	CASSPPTGPQETQYF	TGCGCCAGCAGCCCCCCGACAGGGCCCCAAGAGACCCAGTACTTC
TRBV3-1/TRBV3-2	NA	NA	TRBJ1-2	CASSQPGIGGYTF	TGTGCCAGCAGCCAACCAGGGATTGGTGGCTACACCTTC
TRBV11-2	NA	NA	TRBJ1-1	CASSLGTGIFEAFF	TGTGCCAGCAGCTTAGGTACAGGGATATTTGAAGCTTTCTTT
TRBV7-9	NA	NA	TRBJ2-2	CASSFVGPNTGELFF	TGTGCCAGCAGCTTCGTGGGGCCGAACACCGGGGAGCTGTTTTTT
TRBV9	NA	NA	TRBJ1-4	CASSVGGSGNEKLFF	TGTGCCAGCAGCGTAGGAGGGTCGGGAAATGAAAAACTGTTTTTT
TRBV2	NA	NA	TRBJ1-1	CASSPRSTEAFF	TGTGCCAGCAGCCCAAGGAGCACTGAAGCTTTCTTT
TRBV28	NA	NA	TRBJ1-1	CASSFDLNTEAFF	TGTGCCAGCAGTTTCGACTTGAACACTGAAGCTTTCTTT
TRBV11-3	NA	NA	TRBJ1-1	CASSLTLGHFGNTEAFF	TGTGCCAGCAGCTTAACCTTGGGGCATTTCGGGAACACTGAAGCTTTCTTT
TRBV2	NA	NA	TRBJ2-1	CASSEARRVAYNEQFF	TGTGCCAGCAGTGAAGCGAGGCGGGTAGCCTACAATGAGCAGTTCTTC
TRBV7-9	TRBD2	few	TRBJ2-1	CASSRTSGSYNEQFF	TGTGCCAGCAGCCGGACTAGCGGGTCCTACAATGAGCAGTTCTTC
TRBV28	TRBD1	NA	TRBJ2-1	CASSRSQGYLYNEQFF	TGTGCCAGCAGTCGCTCACAGGGGTACCTTTACAATGAGCAGTTCTTC
TRBV24-1	NA	once	TRBJ2-2	CATSELTGLLFF	TGTGCCACCAGTGAGTTGACAGGATTGCTGTTTTTT
TRBV11-2	NA	NA	TRBJ2-3	CASSLVMGAYTQYF	TGTGCCAGCAGCTTAGTTATGGGGGCCTATACGCAGTATTTT
TRBV19	NA	NA	TRBJ2-2	CASSIGSSNTGELFF	TGTGCCAGTAGTATAGGTAGCTCGAACACCGGGGAGCTGTTTTTT
TRBV6-5	NA	few	TRBJ1-1	CASSYSWGGNTEAFF	TGTGCCAGCAGTTACTCGTGGGGAGGGAACACTGAAGCTTTCTTT
TRBV7-2	TRBD2	NA	TRBJ2-7	CASSLGSGRINHEQYF	TGTGCCAGCAGCTTAGGTAGCGGGAGGATTAACCACGAGCAGTACTTC
TRBV6-6	NA	NA	TRBJ2-3	CASSLETDTQYF	TGTGCCAGCAGCCTAGAGACAGATACGCAGTATTTT
TRBV10-3	NA	few	TRBJ1-3	CAISEAGPGNTIYF	TGTGCCATCAGTGAGGCGGGGCCTGGAAACACCATATATTTT
TRBV7-3	NA	NA	TRBJ1-1	CASSARGVATEAFF	TGTGCCAGCAGCGCCAGGGGAGTCGCCACTGAAGCTTTCTTT
TRBV19	NA	NA	TRBJ2-3	CASSIGAVSTDTQYF	TGTGCCAGTAGTATTGGGGCAGTAAGCACAGATACGCAGTATTTT
TRBV5-1	TRBD2	NA	TRBJ2-7	CASSLTSGRSAYEQYF	TGCGCCAGCAGCTTGACTAGCGGGAGGTCCGCCTACGAGCAGTACTTC
TRBV6-1	NA	NA	TRBJ1-1	CASSEAGPNTEAFF	TGTGCCAGCAGTGAAGCGGGCCCGAACACTGAAGCTTTCTTT
TRBV5-1	NA	NA	TRBJ2-7	CASSLTPGYEQYF	TGCGCCAGCAGCTTGACGCCGGGCTACGAGCAGTACTTC
TRBV12-5	TRBD2	NA	TRBJ2-1	CASGLVDLLAGGTNEQFF	TGTGCTAGTGGTTTGGTCGACCTCCTAGCGGGAGGGACCAATGAGCAGTTCTTC
TRBV5-5	NA	NA	TRBJ2-7	CASSLTVYEQYF	TGTGCCAGCAGCTTGACAGTCTACGAGCAGTACTTC
TRBV6-5	TRBD1	NA	TRBJ1-1	CASTPQGARDTEAFF	TGTGCCAGCACCCCCCAGGGGGCTCGTGACACTGAAGCTTTCTTT
TRBV23-1	NA	NA	TRBJ1-5	CASSQPWRRCIQPQHF	TGCGCCAGCAGTCAACCGTGGAGGAGATGCATACAGCCCCAGCATTTT
TRBV6-5	NA	NA	TRBJ2-7	CASSYNGGEQYF	TGTGCCAGCAGTTACAACGGGGGAGAGCAGTACTTC
TRBV5-1	NA	NA	TRBJ1-2	CASSLAHRMGAQGYGYTF	TGCGCCAGCAGCTTGGCCCACCGAATGGGGGCACAGGGCTATGGCTACACCTTC
TRBV6-5	NA	NA	TRBJ1-5	CASSSFYQPQHF	TGTGCCAGCAGTTCTTTTTATCAGCCCCAGCATTTT
TRBV14	TRBD2	NA	TRBJ2-1	CASSAGAGGLSYNEQFF	TGTGCCAGCAGTGCCGGGGCGGGAGGCCTATCTTACAATGAGCAGTTCTTC
TRBV2	TRBD2	NA	TRBJ2-3	CASSRLAGTDTQYF	TGTGCCAGCAGTAGACTAGCGGGAACAGATACGCAGTATTTT
TRBV9	NA	NA	TRBJ2-1	CASSVGPSDEQFF	TGTGCCAGCAGCGTAGGTCCTAGCGATGAGCAGTTCTTC
TRBV5-1	NA	NA	TRBJ1-5	CASSPGHANQPQHF	TGCGCCAGCAGCCCGGGACACGCGAATCAGCCCCAGCATTTT